The sequence of this T cell receptor (beta chain) was determined in a study of identical twins (TCRdb year 2016). Concerning the study at large: To test whether fetal clonotypes persist, the study used deep sequencing on TCR alpha and beta repertoires from monozygotic twins, unrelated adults of various ages, and cord blood. Replicate twin experiments were performed at different times using different library preparation protocols to rule out contamination. What the authors observed across the whole study: Compared with coincidental sharing between unrelated individuals, out-of-frame TCR alpha sequences shared between twins had an excess of sequences with low generation probability. In monozygotic twins, out-of-frame TCR alpha sharing was systematically underestimated by recombination models, although the models agreed with sharing between unrelated individuals. Zero-insertion analyses could be partly confounded by invariant T cells such as MAIT and iNKT, though diverse VJ usage argued against such confounding for most clonotypes. Fewer insertions were carried by abundant cord blood beta clonotypes, a similar but weaker trend appeared in young adult naive repertoires, and no such trend appeared in memory repertoires. Conclusions relied on cross-sectional statistical analysis, since the same donors could not be followed over many years. In beta out-of-frame sequences, excess twin sharing was weaker, because having fewer shared sequences lowered the signal-to-noise ratio.

As concerns this clonotype: Its antigen is not yet known. No much larger clonotype is one base removed from it; base qualities were not supplied.

Only healthy Caucasian donors were included. Three unrelated non-twin adults were additionally sequenced: a male aged 18 to 29, a male aged 50 to 60 and a female aged 50 to 60. Miltenyi CD45RO+ enrichment and human naive T-cell isolation kits were used to isolate memory (CD45RO+) and naive T cells from PBMC. Including cysteine and phenylalanine, the CDR3 has 16 amino acids. The entry retains the CDR3 DNA only, 48 bases that are in frame from base 1. V loses 4 bases at its end and J loses 2 bases; junction bases beyond the gene matches: 6. CDR1 is given as KGHDR and CDR2 as SFDVKD, both from the germline V gene. The library was prepared using 5' RACE. The data were produced on an Illumina HiSeq 2000. Template switching added a universal primer binding site, and the final cDNA carried a unique molecular identifier that allowed TCR cDNA molecules to be counted accurately. First-strand cDNA for TCR alpha and beta chains was synthesized from specific primers in the conserved constant-segment region. To control for contamination, each cDNA library was double barcoded with a SMART-Mk sample barcode plus Illumina barcodes. TruSeq adapter sequences and Illumina sample barcodes were added in two successive PCR steps. TCR alpha and beta cDNA libraries were sequenced on the Illumina HiSeq platform with custom primers. In the original analysis: Raw reads were processed with MiGEC to extract unique molecular identifiers, and MiXCR was used to determine CDR3 positions. For each individual, recombination models were inferred using an EM algorithm with the repgenHMM and IGoR tools. Shared clonotypes were analyzed with the tcR package in R, and sharing was normalized by the product of cloneset sizes. To study raw recombination without the effects of thymic and clonal selection, out-of-frame nonproductive sequences were analyzed. TCRdb ran its own pipeline on the public reads, namely fastp trimming at Q25 and MiXCR clone calling, and kept in-frame beta chains. For every CDR3 protein sequence, its rows merge into one entry that carries the most common genes and DNA. It is TCRdb's table, rather than the study itself, that gives the V and J calls and clone size. Counted in this sample were hundreds of thousands of distinct CDR3 sequences; 5.5% to 6.5% of them appeared once. The ten largest make up about 2% of the sample.

Sequenced sample: naive T cells sorted from blood. The cell subset or site label for this specimen denotes: cells isolated with a human naive T-cell isolation kit. The origin of this receptor is a man between 18 and 35 years old in good health. The sequence links TRBV24-1 to TRBJ2-2, and TRBD1 matches 7 of the central bases. Here the CDR3 is given as CATSDHNRGNTGELFF. In nucleotide form, the sequence is TGTGCCACCAGTGACCATAACAGGGGTAACACCGGGGAGCTGTTTTTT.